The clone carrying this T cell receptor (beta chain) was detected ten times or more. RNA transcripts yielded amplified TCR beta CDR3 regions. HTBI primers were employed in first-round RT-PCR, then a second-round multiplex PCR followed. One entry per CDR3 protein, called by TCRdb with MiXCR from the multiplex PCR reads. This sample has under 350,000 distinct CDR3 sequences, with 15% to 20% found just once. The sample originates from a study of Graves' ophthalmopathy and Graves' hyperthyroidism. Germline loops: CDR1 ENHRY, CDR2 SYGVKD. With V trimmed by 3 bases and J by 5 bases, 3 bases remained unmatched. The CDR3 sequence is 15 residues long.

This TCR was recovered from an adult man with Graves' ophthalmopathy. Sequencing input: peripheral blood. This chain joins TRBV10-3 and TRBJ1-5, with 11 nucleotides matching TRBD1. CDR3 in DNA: TGTGCCATCAGTGAAGGACAGGGGGCTTATCAGCCCCAGCATTTT. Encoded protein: CAISEGQGAYQPQHF.